This entry lists 22 T cell receptor beta chains sequenced from one sample in a study of T-cell memory formation after mild COVID-19. TCRdb used MiXCR to reprocess the 5' RACE reads, holding one entry per CDR3 protein. The table includes approximately 570,000 distinct CDR3 sequences, over 15% detected once. Sequencing input: PBMCs or a T cell subset sorted from them (not recorded which). The source of these receptors is an adult woman who had mild COVID-19 (a few samples of this study predate the infection). Cell type and time point are not known.

The chain is built from TRBV4-2 and TRBJ2-2, with 9 bases aligning to TRBD2. Germline CDR1 and CDR2: LGHNA and YNFKEQ. V lost 6 bases, J lost 4 bases, and 9 bases stayed unmatched. The CDR3 loop spans 16 amino acids. CDR3: CASSEGGSGGTGELFF. CDR3 nucleotide sequence: TGTGCCAGCAGTGAGGGGGGTAGCGGGGGCACCGGGGAGCTGTTTTTT.

This clonotype was observed a few times. The V and J genes are TRBV24-1 and TRBJ2-1; weak D call: TRBD2 (6 bases). CDR1 and CDR2 (germline): KGHDR, SFDVKD. This CDR3 is built from 15 residues. The V end was cut by 4 bases, the J end by 5 bases, with 14 bases between. The CDR3 nucleotides are TGTGCCACCAGTGAGCTGACTAGTCGCCACAATGAGCAGTTCTTC. This codes for CATSELTSRHNEQFF.

This clonotype was seen ten or more times. The chain employs TRBV7-9 and TRBJ2-2; a weak D match, TRBD1 (5 bases). V was cut by 4 bases and J by 1 base, with 10 bases left in between. CDR1 and CDR2 (germline): SEHNR, FQNEAQ (reference sequence). The CDR3 spans 15 residues. The CDR3 region is CASSSGHWNTGELFF. CDR3 sequence (DNA): TGTGCCAGCAGCTCCGGACATTGGAACACCGGGGAGCTGTTTTTT.

V usage is TRBV5-4 and J usage is TRBJ1-1, with 10 bases identical to TRBD1. Germline V CDR1 and CDR2: SGHNT, YYREEE (reference sequence). This CDR3 region has 16 residues. V lost 4 bases to trimming and J lost 1 base; unmatched junction nucleotides: 7. Written as DNA, the CDR3 is TGTGCCAGCAGCCCGGACAGGGGGGGAAGGAACACTGAAGCTTTCTTT. Its protein is CASSPDRGGRNTEAFF.

The V gene is TRBV9, the J gene TRBJ1-6; 7 bases line up with TRBD1. Losses at the gene ends were 4 bases for V and 8 bases for J; bases not matched to a gene: 6. This CDR3 contains 14 residues. CDR1 SGDLS and CDR2 YYNGEE come from the germline V gene. CDR3 protein: CASSIGTEDSPLHF. Here the CDR3 DNA reads TGTGCCAGCAGCATTGGGACAGAAGATTCACCCCTCCACTTT.

The chain has TRBV12-3 or TRBV12-4 and TRBJ2-1, with D possibly being TRBD2 (6 bases). Deletions cut 7 bases from V and 5 bases from J, with 15 bases between. This CDR3 region has 14 residues. CDR3 loop: CASKLGGWDNEQFF. In nucleotides, the CDR3 is TGTGCCAGCAAGCTCGGAGGGTGGGACAATGAGCAGTTCTTC.

Concerning this clonotype: Compared with germline, one end of the junction differs, possibly owing to a read error. The rearrangement uses TRBV12-3 or TRBV12-4 and TRBJ2-7; 8 nucleotides match TRBD2. This CDR3 comprises 15 residues. The CDR3 DNA sequence: TGTGCCAGCAGTATAGCGGGGTATAGCTCCTACGAGCAGTACTTC. Protein sequence: CASSIAGYSSYEQYF.

This clonotype was detected ten times or more. This chain joins TRBV24-1 and TRBJ1-1; D is ambiguous. In germline, CDR1 is KGHDR, CDR2 SFDVKD. The CDR3 has 13 amino acids. Trimming took off 5 bases at V and 1 base at J, with 7 bases between the two ends. The CDR3 loop is CATSVGGNTEAFF. The DNA for the CDR3 is TGTGCCACCAGTGTGGGTGGGAACACTGAAGCTTTCTTT.

Only a few counts were recorded for this clonotype. The rearrangement uses TRBV12-3 or TRBV12-4 and TRBJ2-1; TRBD2 matches at 10 bases. V was pared by 6 bases and J by 2 bases, with 4 bases of the junction left unmatched. There are 15 residues in the CDR3. The DNA of the CDR3 is TGTGCCAGCAGCTCTAGCGGGAGACCCTACAATGAGCAGTTCTTC. Translated: CASSSSGRPYNEQFF.

The rearrangement uses TRBV6-2 or TRBV6-3 and TRBJ2-7; 12 nucleotides align to TRBD2. V shed 6 bases, J shed 6 bases, and the junction held 3 bases outside the gene matches. The CDR3 is 13 residues long. Germline CDR1 MNHEY, CDR2 SVGEGT. In DNA, the CDR3 is TGTGCCAGCAGAGGGACTAGCGGGCTCGAGCAGTACTTC. This gives the protein CASRGTSGLEQYF.

The table lists this clonotype with many counts. The rearrangement uses TRBV10-3 and TRBJ2-2; D call uncertain. Trimming removed 2 bases at V and 8 bases at J, with 6 bases between. This CDR3 has 12 residues. Germline CDR1 ENHRY, CDR2 SYGVKD. The CDR3 coding sequence is TGTGCCATCAGTGAGCCAGGAGGGGAGCTGTTTTTT. Encoded protein: CAISEPGGELFF.

The chain recombines TRBV6-2 or TRBV6-3 with TRBJ2-1, with 11 nucleotides matching TRBD2. The CDR3 has 16 residues. V lost 1 base, J lost 8 bases, and 7 bases stayed unmatched. Germline V gives CDR1 MNHEY, CDR2 SVGEGT. CDR3 region: CASSYLLAGARDEQFF. The CDR3 bases are TGTGCCAGCAGTTACTTACTAGCGGGGGCCCGGGATGAGCAGTTCTTC.

This chain uses TRBV3-1 with TRBJ2-3; TRBD2 matches at 9 bases. This CDR3 spans 15 amino acids. Germline CDR1 is LGHDT and CDR2 is YNNKEL (reference sequence). Unmatched junction bases numbered 9, after V lost 1 base and J lost 10 bases. CDR3 DNA: TGTGCCAGCAGCCAAGGCGGGCTAGCGGGAATGCCGCAGTATTTT. Its translation is CASSQGGLAGMPQYF.

This clonotype has a handful of counts. J is TRBJ2-1 and V is TRBV30; D is unresolved. Germline loops: CDR1 GTSNPN, CDR2 SVGIG (reference sequence). The V and J ends lost 2 bases and 0 bases respectively, with 11 bases between them. The CDR3 loop spans 15 amino acids. The CDR3 loop reads CAWSRAKSSYNEQFF. The CDR3 DNA follows: TGTGCCTGGAGTCGTGCTAAAAGCTCCTACAATGAGCAGTTCTTC.

The chain carries TRBV24-1 and TRBJ1-2; D is possibly TRBD1 (5 bases). V was clipped by 4 bases and J by 6 bases, with 11 bases between them. The germline V gene has CDR1 KGHDR and CDR2 SFDVKD. This CDR3 has 13 amino acids. As DNA, the CDR3 is TGTGCCACCAGTGACCCCCGACAGAATGGCTACACCTTC. Protein sequence: CATSDPRQNGYTF.

The sample holds a few counts of this clonotype. This chain links TRBV9 with TRBJ2-1, with D tentatively TRBD2 (6 bases). The germline V gene has CDR1 SGDLS and CDR2 YYNGEE. This CDR3 has 16 residues. V was cut by 0 bases and J by 5 bases, with 15 bases left in between. The CDR3, as DNA: TGTGCCAGCAGCGTAGGGTCGCGGGGAGATGACAATGAGCAGTTCTTC. It specifies CASSVGSRGDDNEQFF.

The chain uses TRBV5-1 and TRBJ2-7, with 11 positions matching TRBD2. The CDR3 spans 15 residues. The germline CDR1 and CDR2 sequences are SGHRS and YFSETQ. The V gene end was trimmed by 0 bases and the J gene end by 6 bases; junction bases not matched to a gene: 5. CDR3: CASSLDSGRASEQYF. As DNA, the CDR3 is TGCGCCAGCAGCTTGGATAGCGGGAGGGCCAGCGAGCAGTACTTC.

This clonotype was counted many times. The chain is built from TRBV5-1 and TRBJ2-5; D unclear. CDR1 SGHRS and CDR2 YFSETQ come from the germline V gene. The CDR3 loop spans 13 amino acids. Trimming removed 3 bases at V and 2 bases at J, with 8 bases between. This chain's CDR3 is CASSSPYQETQYF. The CDR3 region has the DNA TGCGCCAGCAGCTCTCCGTATCAAGAGACCCAGTACTTC.

The chain combines TRBV4-2 with TRBJ1-5; TRBD1 matches at 7 bases. This CDR3 is 15 amino acids long. Germline CDR1 is LGHNA and CDR2 is YNFKEQ. The ends lost 0 bases at V and 1 base at J; junction bases unmatched: 0. The CDR3 DNA reads as TGTGCCAGCAGCCAAGAACAGGGGAGCAATCAGCCCCAGCATTTT. Its translation: CASSQEQGSNQPQHF.

This clonotype turned up a few times. The rearrangement joins TRBV7-9 to TRBJ2-1; 10 nucleotides align to TRBD2. From germline, CDR1 is SEHNR and CDR2 FQNEAQ (reference sequence). The junction had 10 bases not matched to a gene; V was cut back by 8 bases and J by 6 bases. The CDR3 spans 15 residues. CDR3 region: CASAITSGNPNEQFF. The CDR3 coding sequence is TGTGCCAGCGCCATAACTAGCGGGAATCCCAATGAGCAGTTCTTC.

V usage is TRBV15 and J usage is TRBJ2-7; 7 bases align to TRBD2. The V gene end was trimmed by 0 bases and the J gene end by 6 bases; junction bases not matched to a gene: 8. Germline V gene sequence: CDR1 LNHNV, CDR2 YYDKDF (reference sequence). The CDR3 loop spans 15 amino acids. In nucleotides, the CDR3 is TGTGCCACCAGCAGAGATGCTAAGGGACTAACCGAGCAGTACTTC. Amino acid sequence: CATSRDAKGLTEQYF.

This clonotype came up many times. The gene calls are TRBV7-9 and TRBJ1-6, with D uncertain. This CDR3 is 19 amino acids long. V lost 4 bases, J lost 0 bases, and 19 bases lay in between. The germline V gene encodes CDR1 SEHNR and CDR2 FQNEAQ (reference sequence). The CDR3 protein is CASSSHFHLRPSYNSPLHF. The CDR3 region has the DNA TGTGCCAGCAGCTCCCACTTCCATCTCAGACCCTCCTATAATTCACCCCTCCACTTT.